What follows are 21 T cell receptor beta chains derived from one specimen sequenced in a study of Graves' ophthalmopathy and Graves' hyperthyroidism. RNA transcripts were the template, and TCR beta CDR3 regions were amplified from them. Second-round multiplex PCR followed a first-round RT-PCR using HTBI primers. From the multiplex PCR reads, TCRdb called clonotypes with MiXCR, one entry per CDR3 protein. This table holds about 230,000 distinct CDR3 sequences, approximately 42% found once. The sample comprised peripheral blood. These receptors all stem from an adult man with Graves' ophthalmopathy.

This rearrangement joins TRBV12-3 or TRBV12-4 to TRBJ2-7; a possible D gene is TRBD2 (5 bases). The ends were cut back, 0 bases at V and 0 bases at J, with 12 bases in the middle. This CDR3 region has 16 residues. CDR3 residues: CASSLARGLSSYEQYF. The CDR3 bases are TGTGCCAGCAGTTTAGCGCGCGGGTTGAGCTCCTACGAGCAGTACTTC.

The chain has TRBV19 and TRBJ1-5; D remains ambiguous. The germline V gene encodes CDR1 LNHDA and CDR2 SQIVND (reference sequence). This CDR3 spans 15 amino acids. Trimming removed 2 bases at V and 5 bases at J, with 13 bases between. The CDR3 DNA reads as TGTGCCAGTAGTATAAATGATCTCGACGATCAGCCCCAGCATTTT. Translated, it gives CASSINDLDDQPQHF.

V is TRBV19 and J is TRBJ1-5, with TRBD1 matching 10 bases. This CDR3 is 15 amino acids long. Germline CDR1 is LNHDA and CDR2 is SQIVND (reference sequence). J was trimmed by 2 bases and V by 8 bases; bases with no gene match: 6. CDR3 nucleotide sequence: TGTGCCAGTCACTCCGGGACAGGGGGCAATCAGCCCCAGCATTTT. Protein: CASHSGTGGNQPQHF.

This clonotype has a count of ten or more. The chain joins TRBV15 to TRBJ1-4; TRBD1 might be the D (5 bases). Germline V CDR1 and CDR2: LNHNV, YYDKDF (reference sequence). The CDR3 is 16 residues long. Trimming took off 0 bases at V and 0 bases at J, with 8 bases between the two ends. The CDR3 nucleotides read TGTGCCACCAGCAGAGATCGAGGGGCAACTAATGAAAAACTGTTTTTT. Protein product: CATSRDRGATNEKLFF. Full variable domain (remainder filled in from reference TRBV15 and TRBJ1-4): DAMVIQNPRYQVTQFGKPVTLSCSQTLNHNVMYWYQQKSSQAPKLLFHYYDKDFNNEADTPDNFQSRRPNTSFCFLDIRSPGLGDTAMYLCATSRDRGATNEKLFFGSGTQLSVL.

This clonotype was detected only a few times. The CDR3 nucleotides are TGTGCCACCAGTGCCCCCTCACCCCCCTACGAGCAGTACTTC. This encodes CATSAPSPPYEQYF. The chain carries TRBV24-1 and TRBJ2-7, with no clear D. CDR1 is KGHDR, CDR2 SFDVKD, per germline. The CDR3 loop spans 14 amino acids. V lost 5 bases and J lost 2, with 12 bases in between.

This clonotype was recorded only once. This chain links TRBV20-1 with TRBJ1-2, with 9 bases fitting TRBD1. The CDR3 runs 14 residues. J gave up 8 bases and V 3 bases, and 10 bases lay outside the gene matches. Germline values: CDR1 DFQATT, CDR2 SNEGSKA (reference sequence). The CDR3 region has the DNA TGCAGTGCTAGTGCCGGGACAGGGTTTAGGGGCTACACCTTC. Protein product: CSASAGTGFRGYTF.

The V call is TRBV7-2, the J call TRBJ2-7; 7 nucleotides agree with TRBD1. The CDR3 length is 13 residues. V shed 8 bases and J 7 bases; nucleotides not matched to a gene: 11. Germline values: CDR1 SGHTA, CDR2 FQGNSA. The CDR3 nucleotides are TGTGCCAGCTCACTTACTCAACAGGGGGAGCAGTACTTC. It translates to CASSLTQQGEQYF. The entire variable domain, with the rest obtained from reference TRBV7-2 and TRBJ2-7, is as follows: GAGVSQSPSNKVTEKGKDVELRCDPISGHTALYWYRQSLGQGLEFLIYFQGNSAPDKSGLPSDRFSAERTGGSVSTLTIQRTQQEDSAVYLCASSLTQQGEQYFGPGTRLTVT.

In this sample, this clonotype turned up many times. This chain uses TRBV25-1 with TRBJ1-2, with D unresolved. This CDR3 contains 16 residues. CDR1 is MGHDK and CDR2 is SYGVNS in the germline V gene. Trimming pared 4 bases from V and 3 bases from J, leaving 18 bases between. In DNA form, the CDR3 reads TGTGCCAGCAGTGTCTTAAGAGGAAAGGACTACTATGGCTACACCTTC. This translates into CASSVLRGKDYYGYTF.

The chain carries TRBV7-6 and TRBJ2-7, with 7 bases matching TRBD1. The CDR3 spans 14 residues. In germline, CDR1 is SGHVS, CDR2 FNYEAQ. J gave up 4 bases and V 5 bases, and 8 bases lay outside the gene matches. The CDR3 spells CASSPQDRTYEQYF. The CDR3 DNA reads TGTGCCAGCAGCCCTCAGGACAGGACTTACGAGCAGTACTTC. Combining the CDR3 with reference TRBV7-6 and TRBJ2-7 gives the whole variable domain GAGVSQSPRYKVTKRGQDVALRCDPISGHVSLYWYRQALGQGPEFLTYFNYEAQQDKSGLPNDRFSAERPEGSISTLTIQRTEQRDSAMYRCASSPQDRTYEQYFGPGTRLTVT.

This clonotype has a single count. V is TRBV20-1 and J is TRBJ1-2; maybe TRBD1 (5 bases). The CDR3 length is 14 residues. V lost 1 base and J 0 bases, leaving 9 bases between the germline ends. Germline V gene data show CDR1 as DFQATT and CDR2 as SNEGSKA (reference sequence). The CDR3 spells CSARGAGTNYGYTF. CDR3 in DNA: TGCAGTGCTAGAGGGGCAGGGACTAACTATGGCTACACCTTC.

This chain joins TRBV6-6 and TRBJ2-7; 12 bases line up with TRBD2. Trimming cost V 6 bases and J 5 bases; bases outside gene matches: 14. The CDR3 contains 17 residues. The V gene's germline CDR1 is MNHNY and CDR2 SVGAGI (reference sequence). The CDR3 DNA reads TGTGCCAGCAGCCAAGCTAGCGGGAGGGCCGGGGGGGACGAGCAGTACTTC. Translating gives CASSQASGRAGGDEQYF.

This clonotype showed up just a few times. The V and J genes are TRBV25-1 and TRBJ2-7, with TRBD1 matching over 8 bases. V gave up 4 bases and J gave up 4 bases; unmatched junction bases: 12. The germline V gene encodes CDR1 MGHDK and CDR2 SYGVNS. The CDR3 spans 16 residues. DNA of the CDR3: TGTGCCAGCAGTGCATCAAGGGACAGGATATCATACGAGCAGTACTTC. Translating gives CASSASRDRISYEQYF.

V and J are TRBV20-1 and TRBJ1-1; D uncertain. Trimming left V 7 bases short and J 0 bases short, with 15 bases between. CDR3 length equals 14 residues. CDR1 is DFQATT and CDR2 is SNEGSKA in the germline V gene (reference sequence). CDR3 nucleotide sequence: TGCAGTGTAACGAACCGCCGCTTGAACACTGAAGCTTTCTTT. Protein product: CSVTNRRLNTEAFF.

The V and J genes are TRBV29-1 and TRBJ1-1; 7 nucleotides align to TRBD1. V was clipped by 4 bases and J by 7 bases; unmatched bases: 6. Germline assignment: CDR1 SQVTM and CDR2 ANQGSEA. This CDR3 is built from 12 residues. CDR3 in amino acids: CSVVRQGREAFF. DNA of the CDR3: TGCAGCGTTGTCCGACAGGGTCGTGAAGCTTTCTTT.

The chain couples TRBV29-1 to TRBJ1-1; no definite D call. Between the trimmed V and J ends, which lost 6 bases and 1 base, there was a span of 6 bases. Germline CDR1 SQVTM, CDR2 ANQGSEA. The CDR3 is made up of 11 amino acids. The CDR3 nucleotides read TGCAGCGTCCCAGGGAACACTGAAGCTTTCTTT. It translates to CSVPGNTEAFF.

V and J are TRBV12-3 or TRBV12-4 and TRBJ1-4; D unresolved. With 5 bases removed from V and 8 bases from J, the gap between germline ends came to 12 bases. CDR3 length: 13 residues. The CDR3 DNA is TGTGCCAGCAGTACTGGAAGTTTGGAAAAACTGTTTTTT. Translation gives CASSTGSLEKLFF.

This clonotype has a handful of counts. The chain couples TRBV7-8 to TRBJ1-2, with TRBD1 identical over 9 bases. J gave up 5 bases and V 0 bases, and 7 bases lay outside the gene matches. The CDR3 extends over 16 amino acids. CDR1 SGHVS and CDR2 FQNEAQ come from the germline V gene. The CDR3 DNA follows: TGTGCCAGCAGCTTAGCTCCGGGACAGGGCCTTTATGGCTACACCTTC. As protein: CASSLAPGQGLYGYTF.

The chain couples TRBV7-9 to TRBJ2-5; D is possibly TRBD1 (6 bases). Trimming shortened V by 4 bases and J by 3 bases, and 9 bases separated the two germline ends. The CDR3 is 13 residues long. Germline V gene data show CDR1 as SEHNR and CDR2 as FQNEAQ (reference sequence). CDR3 loop: CASSWGPEETQYF. The DNA for the CDR3 is TGTGCCAGCAGCTGGGGGCCCGAAGAGACCCAGTACTTC.

This clonotype was seen only a few times. V gene TRBV24-1 combines with J gene TRBJ1-5; 9 bases line up with TRBD1. CDR3 size: 16 residues. J gave up 6 bases and V 4 bases, and 9 bases lay outside the gene matches. From germline, CDR1 is KGHDR and CDR2 SFDVKD. The CDR3 nucleotides are TGTGCCACCAGTGACTTCAGACAGGGGGAATTTCAGCCCCAGCATTTT. Its translation: CATSDFRQGEFQPQHF.

This clonotype was detected ten times or more. DNA of the CDR3: TGTGCCAGCAGCACCACAGGGCCTAATCAGCCCCAGCATTTT. Translating gives CASSTTGPNQPQHF. The chain has TRBV7-3 and TRBJ1-5; D may be TRBD1 (6 bases). Per the germline V gene, CDR1 is SGHTA and CDR2 is FQGTGA. This CDR3 spans 14 amino acids. V lost 5 bases and J lost 4, with 12 bases in between.

To note about this clonotype: At one of its ends the junction is not consistent with the germline gene, which may arise from a read error. The CDR3: CASSLESNQPQHF. CDR3 DNA: TGTGCCAGCAGCTTAGAGAGCAATCAGCCCCAGCATTTT. The rearrangement joins TRBV5-1 to TRBJ1-5; D uncertain. The CDR3 is made up of 13 amino acids. From germline, CDR1 is SGHRS and CDR2 YFSETQ.